This TCR beta chain was captured by sequencing in a study of CXCR3-negative and CXCR3-positive naive CD8 T cells. In the study overall: Per library, roughly 1.5 +/- 0.3 million reads; about 150 million TRB reads overall.

The authors prepared UMI-labeled TRB cDNA libraries by 5' RACE. One entry per CDR3 protein, without DNA, is what TCRdb gives after re-calling the 5' RACE reads. This sample's table has tens of thousands of distinct CDR3 sequences. Subsets of CD8+ T cells were each sorted in triplicate at approximately 300,000 cells apiece. The CDR3 has 14 amino acids. CDR1 is SQVTM, CDR2 ANQGSEA, per germline. About this clonotype: Its specificity is not known.

The study, taken as a whole, reports: In naive cells, CXCR3-negative and CXCR3-positive subsets had similar TRBV-TRBJ usage; memory cells differed.

Sequenced: memory CD8+ T cells from blood. The genes are TRBV29-1 and TRBJ1-1; TCRdb proposes TRBD1, but this gene call is untestable without DNA. This TCR was sampled from a human donor in good health. Some clones in this sample may be carry-over from other donors' samples. The chain's CDR3 is CSVDQWAGGTEAFF. Variable domain in full (rest from reference TRBV29-1 and TRBJ1-1): SAVISQKPSRDICQRGTSLTIQCQVDSQVTMMFWYRQQPGQSLTLIATANQGSEATYESGFVIDKFPISRPNLTFSTLTVSNMSPEDSSIYLCSVDQWAGGTEAFFGQGTRLTVV.